This T cell receptor (beta chain) was documented in a study of blood T cell repertoires in COVID-19. Study in general: Donors in the United States, Italy and Spain gave samples during acute or convalescent COVID-19. Sources were T cells, B-cell-depleted T cells, or PBMCs; the material itself was cDNA or gDNA.

Per the original data handling: Reference gene primer amplification gave estimated nucleated cell counts. Generated by immunoSEQ multiplex PCR, the TCRdb table keeps only in-frame clones and is missing some. V and J calls and clone size are given by that table; D and trimming were obtained from the DNA. The sample includes hundreds of thousands of clones, 85% to 90% of them seen just once. The specimen was peripheral blood. This clonotype was obtained from a man aged 60-69 years who had recovered from COVID-19.

This CDR3 is CASSSSGTGDYEQYF. In nucleotides, the CDR3 is TGTGCCAGCTCATCCTCCGGGACAGGGGACTACGAGCAGTACTTC. This chain connects TRBV18 to TRBJ2-7; 10 nucleotides agree with TRBD1. J lost 3 bases, V lost 5 bases, and 7 bases had no gene match. This CDR3 is built from 15 residues. CDR1 and CDR2 (germline): KGHSH, LQKENI. Using reference TRBV18 and TRBJ2-7 for the parts outside the CDR3, the full variable domain is NAGVMQNPRHLVRRRGQEARLRCSPMKGHSHVYWYRQLPEEGLKFMVYLQKENIIDESGMPKERFSAEFPKEGPSILRIQQVVRGDSAAYFCASSSSGTGDYEQYFGPGTRLTVT.